Each of the 20 T cell receptor beta chains below was sequenced from the same sample in a study of blood T cells in healthy people across ages. Together with a sample-barcoded 5' primer, a J-beta primer mix was included in a second PCR lasting roughly 6 to 12 cycles. TCRdb re-called the 5' RACE reads with MiXCR, one entry per CDR3 protein. The repertoire holds more than 650,000 distinct CDR3 sequences, with about a fifth as singletons. Sequenced material: blood. Receptor source: an older man in good health.

This clonotype was seen a handful of times. The rearrangement joins TRBV11-3 to TRBJ2-1; tentative D call: TRBD2 (5 bases). The CDR3 consists of 15 residues. The germline V and J ends were trimmed by 1 base and 7 bases, with 14 bases remaining between them. Germline V lookup: CDR1 SGHNT, CDR2 YENEEA. The CDR3 region is CASSLGGSSRNEQFF. The CDR3, as DNA: TGTGCCAGCAGCTTAGGAGGGAGTAGCAGGAATGAGCAGTTCTTC.

This clonotype was counted a few times. One end of the junction is discordant with germline, which a read error may explain. This chain links TRBV7-6 with TRBJ2-1, with TRBD2 matching 11 bases. There are 20 residues in the CDR3. The germline V gene encodes CDR1 SGHVS and CDR2 FNYEAQ. CDR3 residues: CTSSLDLFSGGARQVNEQFF. The CDR3 nucleotides are TGTACCAGCAGCTTAGACCTCTTTAGCGGGGGGGCAAGACAGGTCAATGAGCAGTTCTTC.

J is TRBJ1-4 and V is TRBV7-2, with D unresolved. CDR1 is SGHTA, CDR2 FQGNSA, per germline. This CDR3 has 15 amino acids. Trimming took 1 base from V and 8 from J, leaving 14 bases between them. CDR3 in amino acids: CASSLGSYQEEKLFF. In DNA form, the CDR3 reads TGTGCCAGCAGCTTAGGAAGTTATCAGGAGGAAAAACTGTTTTTT.

This clonotype was recorded a few times. The genes are TRBV4-3 and TRBJ2-1; D possibly corresponds to TRBD2 (6 bases). The CDR3 contains 19 residues. Trimming stripped 4 bases from V and 0 bases from J, with 22 bases between. The germline V gene has CDR1 LGHNA and CDR2 YSLEER. The CDR3 reads CASSPSPFGGGSSYNEQFF. DNA of the CDR3: TGCGCCAGCAGCCCGTCCCCCTTCGGTGGGGGGAGCTCCTACAATGAGCAGTTCTTC.

A few counts support this clonotype. The V gene is TRBV3-1, the J gene TRBJ1-6, with a possible D match to TRBD1 (5 bases). Germline V gene lookup returns CDR1 LGHDT and CDR2 YNNKEL (reference sequence). The CDR3 covers 15 residues. V gave up 4 bases and J gave up 3 bases, with 10 bases separating them. The CDR3 protein is CASSLIGDYNSPLHF. The CDR3 DNA is TGTGCCAGCAGCCTTATAGGGGACTATAATTCACCCCTCCACTTT.

This chain connects TRBV11-1 to TRBJ2-4, with D uncertain. The CDR3 extends over 13 amino acids. The germline gives CDR1 SGHAT, CDR2 FQDESV (reference sequence). V lost 5 bases, J lost 6 bases, and 11 bases lay in between. CDR3 nucleotide sequence: TGTGCCAGCAGCCTTCAGATGAGAAACATTCAGTACTTC. Its protein product is CASSLQMRNIQYF. Complete variable domain (other parts from reference TRBV11-1 and TRBJ2-4): EAEVAQSPRYKITEKSQAVAFWCDPISGHATLYWYRQILGQGPELLVQFQDESVVDDSQLPKDRFSAERLKGVDSTLKIQPAELGDSAMYLCASSLQMRNIQYFGAGTRLSVL.

The rearrangement joins TRBV7-9 to TRBJ2-3, with TRBD2 as a possible D gene (5 bases). CDR1 is SEHNR and CDR2 is FQNEAQ in the germline V gene (reference sequence). This CDR3 is 19 amino acids long. The V gene lost 6 bases and the J gene lost 2 bases, with 27 bases spanning the gap. DNA for the CDR3: TGTGCCAGCAGTCCGGACTTTCAAGGCGTCGTCGAGAACACAGATACGCAGTATTTT. This translates into CASSPDFQGVVENTDTQYF.

This clonotype turned up a few times. The CDR3 DNA reads TGTGCCAGCAGCTTAGAACGGCTCTCTGGAAACACCATATATTTT. Residues: CASSLERLSGNTIYF. The chain combines TRBV7-2 with TRBJ1-3; unclear D gene. Germline CDR1 and CDR2: SGHTA and FQGNSA. V was shortened by 1 base and J by 0 bases, with 7 bases between the two germline ends. The CDR3 is made up of 15 amino acids.

The rearrangement joins TRBV6-2 or TRBV6-3 to TRBJ2-1, with D uncertain. The CDR3 has 10 residues. The V and J ends lost 10 bases and 7 bases respectively, with 8 bases between them. The germline gives CDR1 MNHEY, CDR2 SVGEGT. The CDR3 spells CATLGNEQFF. CDR3 nucleotides: TGTGCCACTCTCGGGAATGAGCAGTTCTTC.

This clonotype was seen a few times. This chain connects TRBV7-9 to TRBJ2-5; D is unresolved. The CDR3 runs 14 residues. The V gene's germline CDR1 is SEHNR and CDR2 FQNEAQ (reference sequence). V lost 2 bases to trimming and J lost 2 bases, with 9 bases between them. The CDR3 DNA follows: TGTGCCAGCAGCTTACCACCCAATCAAGAGACCCAGTACTTC. Its translation: CASSLPPNQETQYF.

This clonotype was seen more than once but under ten times. J is TRBJ2-7 and V is TRBV7-8; TRBD2 aligns across 7 bases. From germline, CDR1 is SGHVS and CDR2 FQNEAQ. The CDR3 runs to 14 residues. V trimming: 5 bases; J trimming: 5 bases; junction bases outside the gene matches: 9. CDR3: CASSTQLASNEQYF. The CDR3 DNA reads TGTGCCAGCAGCACCCAACTAGCGTCCAACGAGCAGTACTTC.

The chain links TRBV11-1 to TRBJ2-5; TRBD1 matches at 8 bases. The ends lost 3 bases at V and 1 base at J; junction bases unmatched: 19. This CDR3 has 20 residues. The germline gives CDR1 SGHAT, CDR2 FQDESV (reference sequence). The CDR3 bases are TGTGCCAGCAGCTTCCCTGCGGGATCCGGACAGGGAATTTTCCAAGAGACCCAGTACTTC. Its translation: CASSFPAGSGQGIFQETQYF.

The chain combines TRBV11-2 with TRBJ1-1; no clear D. Trimming stripped 5 bases from V and 5 bases from J, with 15 bases between. The length of the CDR3 is 14 residues. The germline gives CDR1 SGHAT, CDR2 FQNNGV. Written as DNA, the CDR3 is TGTGCCAGCAGCCTAGGACCAATGGCTACTGAAGCTTTCTTT. This sequence encodes CASSLGPMATEAFF.

Concerning this clonotype itself: Lacking the conserved final phenylalanine or tryptophan, this CDR3 likely reflects a read error. It is unclear where the CDR3 begins or ends on the DNA, so no DNA is shown, and the CDR3 is as TCRdb lists it. The J gene is TRBJ2-5, the V gene TRBV21-1. TRBV21-1 counts as a pseudogene. The CDR3 comprises 10 residues, both ends counted. This chain's CDR3 is CASSKVEWRL.

V is TRBV12-3 or TRBV12-4 and J is TRBJ1-2, with TRBD1 matching 8 bases. V was clipped by 3 bases and J by 1 base; unmatched bases: 10. The CDR3 sequence is 17 residues long. CDR3 amino acids: CASSFQGQETINYGYTF. CDR3 coding DNA: TGTGCCAGCAGTTTCCAGGGACAGGAGACAATTAACTATGGCTACACCTTC.

In this sample, this clonotype turned up a few times. This chain uses TRBV29-1 with TRBJ2-1; D gene unclear. Germline V gene lookup returns CDR1 SQVTM and CDR2 ANQGSEA. The CDR3 runs to 15 residues. Deletions cut 1 base from V and 4 bases from J, with 14 bases between. CDR3 sequence reads: CSVEAPSLAYNEQFF. CDR3 nucleotide sequence: TGCAGCGTTGAAGCCCCTTCCCTGGCGTACAATGAGCAGTTCTTC.

In this sample, this clonotype turned up many times. This chain connects TRBV27 to TRBJ2-2, with D tentatively TRBD1 (6 bases). The CDR3 is 15 residues long. Trimming removed 6 bases from V and 1 base from J, with 12 bases in between. The V gene's germline CDR1 is MNHEY and CDR2 SMNVEV (reference sequence). CDR3 amino acids: CASSLTGLNTGELFF. CDR3 DNA sequence: TGTGCCAGCAGCCTGACAGGCCTGAACACCGGGGAGCTGTTTTTT.

This clonotype appeared a few times. The chain joins TRBV12-3 or TRBV12-4 to TRBJ2-4, with D perhaps given as TRBD1 or TRBD2 (5 bases each). The CDR3 is made up of 15 amino acids. Deletions cut 5 bases from V and 8 bases from J, with 19 bases between. The CDR3 here is CASSPTWGLSDIQYF. Here the CDR3 DNA reads TGTGCCAGCAGTCCTACCTGGGGGTTGTCGGACATTCAGTACTTC.

This chain joins TRBV18 and TRBJ2-1; no reliable D call. The germline V gene has CDR1 KGHSH and CDR2 LQKENI. The CDR3 sequence is 11 residues long. Trimming pared 5 bases from V and 8 bases from J, leaving 7 bases between. CDR3 sequence reads: CASSSFDEQFF. CDR3 DNA: TGTGCCAGCTCATCCTTCGATGAGCAGTTCTTC. Full variable domain (missing parts from reference TRBV18 and TRBJ2-1): NAGVMQNPRHLVRRRGQEARLRCSPMKGHSHVYWYRQLPEEGLKFMVYLQKENIIDESGMPKERFSAEFPKEGPSILRIQQVVRGDSAAYFCASSSFDEQFFGPGTRLTVL.

This clonotype was counted between two and nine times. The V and J genes are TRBV21-1 and TRBJ2-7; the table's D gene call, TRBD2, was not cross checked with the DNA. TRBV21-1 is labeled a pseudogene. The CDR3 length is 17 residues. CDR3 nucleotides: TGTGCCAGCAGCAATGCCCAACTAGCGGGACCAGACTACGAGCAGTACGTC. Translation gives CASSNAQLAGPDYEQYV.